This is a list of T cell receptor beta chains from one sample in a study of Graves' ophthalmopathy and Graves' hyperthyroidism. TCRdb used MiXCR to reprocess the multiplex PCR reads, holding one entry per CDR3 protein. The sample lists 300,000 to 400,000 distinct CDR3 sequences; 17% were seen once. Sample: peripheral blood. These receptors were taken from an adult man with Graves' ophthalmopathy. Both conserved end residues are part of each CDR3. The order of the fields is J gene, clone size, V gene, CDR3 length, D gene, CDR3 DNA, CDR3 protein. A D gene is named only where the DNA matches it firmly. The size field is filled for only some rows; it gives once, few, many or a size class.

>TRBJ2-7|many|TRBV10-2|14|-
TGCGCCAGTACCAGTCTCGGGGGACGCTACGAGCAGTACTTC
CASTSLGGRYEQYF
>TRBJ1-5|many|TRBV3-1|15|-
TGTGCCAGCAGCCAAGATTCTAGCGGCAATCAGCCCCAGCATTTT
CASSQDSSGNQPQHF
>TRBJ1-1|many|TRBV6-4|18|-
TGTGCCAGCAGACGAGGGACCCTCGATTTCGGGATGGGGGCTGAAGCTTTCTTT
CASRRGTLDFGMGAEAFF
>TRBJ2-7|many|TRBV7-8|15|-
TGTGCCAGCAGCTTAGGGCTAGCGAACTCCTACGAGCAGTACTTC
CASSLGLANSYEQYF
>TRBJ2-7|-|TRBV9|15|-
TGTGCCAGCAGCGCGCACCACGGGACGGCCTACGAGCAGTACTTC
CASSAHHGTAYEQYF
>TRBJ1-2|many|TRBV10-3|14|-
TGTGCCATCAGTGAGGTTGTAGGGCCCTATGGCTACACCTTC
CAISEVVGPYGYTF
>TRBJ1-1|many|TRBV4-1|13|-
TGTGCCAGCAGCCAAGTTATGAACACTGAAGCTTTCTTT
CASSQVMNTEAFF
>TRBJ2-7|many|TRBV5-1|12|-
TGCGCCAGCAGCTTGGAGGTCAACGAGCAGTACTTC
CASSLEVNEQYF
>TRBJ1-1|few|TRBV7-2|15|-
TGTGCCAGCAGCTCGTCAGGGCCAATGAACACTGAAGCTTTCTTT
CASSSSGPMNTEAFF
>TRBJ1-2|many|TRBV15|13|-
TGTGCCACCAGCAGAGATAGGCTTCGTGGCTACACCTTC
CATSRDRLRGYTF
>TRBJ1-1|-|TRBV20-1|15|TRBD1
TGCAGTGCCAATCCGCCGGGACAGATAAACACTGAAGCTTTCTTT
CSANPPGQINTEAFF
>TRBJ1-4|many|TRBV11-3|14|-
TGTGCCAGCAGCTTAGTGGTCGCTAATGAAAAACTGTTTTTT
CASSLVVANEKLFF
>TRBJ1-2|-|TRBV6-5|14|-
TGTGCCAGCAGTTCACTGTTTCCTAACTATGGCTACAGCTTC
CASSSLFPNYGYSF
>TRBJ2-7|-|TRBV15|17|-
TGTGCCACCAGCAGAGGCTTAAGGCGGGACACCTACTACGAGCAGTACTTC
CATSRGLRRDTYYEQYF
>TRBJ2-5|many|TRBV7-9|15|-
TGTGCCAGCAGCAGTTCGGGGAGTTGGCAAGAGACCCAGTACTTC
CASSSSGSWQETQYF
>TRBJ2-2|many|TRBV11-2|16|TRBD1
TGTGCCAGCAGCCGCCCCAGGACAGGGGTTTTAAAGGAGCTGTTTTTT
CASSRPRTGVLKELFF